The rows below give T cell receptor beta chains drawn from one sample of a study of blood T cell repertoires in COVID-19. Profiled with immunoSEQ multiplex PCR; TCRdb holds only in-frame clones, not every one. The sample has 60,000 to 90,000 clones; roughly 89% are singletons. The sequenced sample consisted of peripheral blood. All receptors derive from a man aged 50-60 years with acute or convalescent COVID-19. Both conserved end residues are trimmed from each CDR3. Not every row has a clone size; where given, it reads once, few, many or a size class.

V gene,J gene,clone size,CDR3 protein
TRBV6-5,TRBJ1-1,NA,ASSSRAGLNTEAF
TRBV29-1,TRBJ1-2,NA,SVIGTGNYGYT
TRBV28,TRBJ2-7,few,ASSLAGSTYEQY
TRBV6-5,TRBJ2-1,NA,ASSRGRGFNNEQF
TRBV18,TRBJ2-1,NA,ASSPLAGNNEQF
TRBV3-1/TRBV3-2,TRBJ1-3,NA,ASSHLNRASGNTIY
TRBV6-6,TRBJ2-7,NA,ASSPIKTGGGYEQY
TRBV6-2/TRBV6-3,TRBJ2-2,NA,ASSYRAGGLGTGELF
TRBV28,TRBJ2-7,NA,ASSSVSYEQY
TRBV4-3,TRBJ2-3,NA,ASSGRTSTTDTQY
TRBV7-9,TRBJ2-5,NA,ASSLFAAGVDQETQY
TRBV4-1,TRBJ2-7,NA,ASSHQPYRGPYEQY
TRBV28,TRBJ1-1,NA,ASSFVLGGRSTEAF
TRBV2,TRBJ2-3,NA,ASSEYRTDTQY
TRBV12-5,TRBJ2-5,NA,ASGLGTSLETQY
TRBV4-1,TRBJ1-1,NA,ASSQDRALTGNTEAF
TRBV7-9,TRBJ2-7,NA,ASSFNFDRGEEN
TRBV12-3/TRBV12-4,TRBJ2-5,NA,ASSLSRGTQY
TRBV3-1/TRBV3-2,TRBJ2-7,NA,ASSQELAGGPIG
TRBV7-9,TRBJ2-7,NA,ASTLMTGSYEQY
TRBV7-2,TRBJ1-5,NA,ASSRSGQGIRGDQPQH
TRBV7-9,TRBJ1-1,once,ASSHLGGGTEAF
TRBV6-1,TRBJ1-5,few,ASSDQGAGMWPQH
TRBV10-2,TRBJ1-2,NA,ASTPTGRGYT
TRBV7-8,TRBJ2-6,NA,ASSFPQGDTTGGANVLT
TRBV10-3,TRBJ1-5,NA,AISATGTGSNQPQH
TRBV6-2/TRBV6-3,TRBJ2-5,NA,ASSRAGGRETQY
TRBV28,TRBJ2-3,NA,ASRAGGRGTDTQY
TRBV19,TRBJ2-7,NA,ASTLGTGTYEQY
TRBV9,TRBJ1-6,NA,ASTHLVRVNSPLH
TRBV5-1,TRBJ1-1,NA,ASSILGQGNTEAF
TRBV29-1,TRBJ1-1,NA,SVQDRVKFVGAF
TRBV7-9,TRBJ1-2,NA,ASSRQGDRYGYT
TRBV3-1/TRBV3-2,TRBJ1-1,NA,ASSQPGQGYTEAF
TRBV7-8,TRBJ2-7,NA,ASSLVVDQGLGEDTYEQY
TRBV7-2,TRBJ2-1,NA,ASSLDLAGYNEQF
TRBV12-5,TRBJ1-5,NA,ASGSALPDREKYSNQPQH
TRBV27,TRBJ1-6,NA,ASRLRASGNNSPLH
TRBV19,TRBJ2-7,NA,ASSTRGYYEQY
TRBV29-1,TRBJ2-5,once,SVRTGEETQY
TRBV2,TRBJ1-6,NA,AGRSGPGSPLH
TRBV19,TRBJ1-6,NA,ASSIHGEPRTLH
TRBV7-2,TRBJ1-5,NA,ASSLVPGGNLSPQH
TRBV5-1,TRBJ2-1,many,ASSSRSDSYNEQF
TRBV5-3,TRBJ1-1,NA,ARSLVQGPPYAEAF
TRBV6-5,TRBJ2-1,many,ASSYFIWSGFRF
TRBV7-9,TRBJ2-1,NA,ASSASSSYNEQF
TRBV4-3,TRBJ1-2,once,ASSQPGEGLYGYT
TRBV28,TRBJ1-6,NA,ASSLPQGQAYNSPLH
TRBV27,TRBJ1-2,NA,ASSLQGSYGYT
TRBV6-2/TRBV6-3,TRBJ2-5,once,ASSYRTSGGALRETQY